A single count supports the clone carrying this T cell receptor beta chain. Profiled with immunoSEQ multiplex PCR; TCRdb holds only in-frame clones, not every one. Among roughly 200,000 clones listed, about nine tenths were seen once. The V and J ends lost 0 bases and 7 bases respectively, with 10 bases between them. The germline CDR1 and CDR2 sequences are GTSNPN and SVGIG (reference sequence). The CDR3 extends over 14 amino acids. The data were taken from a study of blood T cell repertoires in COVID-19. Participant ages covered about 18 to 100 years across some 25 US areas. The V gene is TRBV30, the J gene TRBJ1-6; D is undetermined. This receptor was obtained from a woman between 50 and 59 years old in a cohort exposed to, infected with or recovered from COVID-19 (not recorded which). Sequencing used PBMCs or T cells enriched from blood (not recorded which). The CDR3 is CAWSVRGINSPLHF. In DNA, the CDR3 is TGTGCCTGGAGTGTCCGGGGTATAAATTCACCCCTCCACTTT.